The clone carrying this TCR beta chain was seen more than once but under ten times. The antigen is undetermined. Germline CDR1 and CDR2: MNHEY and SMNVEV (reference sequence). Trimming left V 9 bases short and J 5 bases short, with 13 bases between. The CDR3 contains 12 residues. Recipients boosted at about 4 weeks or about 12 weeks are pooled. Assay: immunoSEQ multiplex PCR; the TCRdb copy retains only in-frame clones and omits some. The sample lists 56,000 or so clones; approximately 80% were seen once. This specimen comes from a study of T cell responses to AZD1222 COVID-19 vaccine. Broader study findings: Females made up more of the donors, who were largely white British, and clonal diversity may have come out too low. There were repertoire samples only from the period after the peak T cell response.

This sequence joins TRBV27 and TRBJ2-5; D might be TRBD2 (6 bases). This material consisted of peripheral blood, taken 28 days after the second AZD1222 dose. This receptor was obtained from an adult who received the AZD1222 COVID-19 vaccine. The CDR3 loop reads CASGTHGETQYF. The CDR3 DNA reads TGTGCCAGTGGGACTCATGGGGAGACCCAGTACTTC.